The source of this T cell receptor (beta chain) is a study of OX40 agonist ivuxolimab in advanced cancers. Drawing of blood for sampling happened at baseline, at cycle 4 day 1, and at cycle 7 day 1. On this clone: Its antigen is not known.

Germline V gene sequence: CDR1 SGHRS, CDR2 YFSETQ. V was trimmed by 7 bases and J by 1 base, leaving 14 bases between them. The CDR3 has 15 residues. The method was immunoSEQ multiplex PCR; TCRdb's version includes in-frame clones alone and lacks a portion of them. In the table there are approximately 64,000 clones, roughly 90% of which are singletons. General study findings and limits: Among some nonresponders, normalized T-cell clonal expansion was also low.

The V and J genes are TRBV5-1 and TRBJ2-2; D is perhaps TRBD1 (6 bases). The sequencing used CD4+ or CD8+ T cells sorted from blood, collected in a trial of the OX40 agonist ivuxolimab. The sequence was obtained from an adult with an advanced solid tumor such as melanoma, head and neck, liver or kidney cancer. CDR3 nucleotide sequence: TGCGCCAGCTCGACCAGGACAGTGAACACCGGGGAGCTGTTTTTT. Encoded protein: CASSTRTVNTGELFF.